A selection of T cell receptor beta chains follows, all from one sample in a study of CD8 T cells in Susac syndrome. TCRdb re-analysed the immunoSEQ multiplex PCR reads in MiXCR, keeping a single row per CDR3 protein. In the table there are more than 100,000 distinct CDR3 sequences, about 94% of which are singletons. The specimen was CD8+ T cells from PBMCs. These receptors all come from a human donor with Susac syndrome. Each CDR3 is given with its conserved first and last residue. Each record gives: CDR3 length, J gene, D gene, clone size, V gene, CDR3 DNA, CDR3 protein. D genes are given only for firm matches. Only some rows state a clone size, as once, few, many or a class for expanded clones.

CDR3 length: 19
J gene: TRBJ2-3
D gene: NA
clone size: NA
V gene: TRBV5-4
CDR3 DNA: TGTGCCAGCAGCTTGGTGGGGGGGCCGAAGGGAATATACACAGATACGCAGTATTTT
CDR3 protein: CASSLVGGPKGIYTDTQYF

CDR3 length: 13
J gene: TRBJ2-7
D gene: TRBD2
clone size: NA
V gene: TRBV20-1
CDR3 DNA: TGCAGTGCTCGACGCCGGGGGGGGAGCGAGCAGTACTTC
CDR3 protein: CSARRRGGSEQYF

CDR3 length: 17
J gene: TRBJ2-1
D gene: TRBD1
clone size: NA
V gene: TRBV5-1
CDR3 DNA: TGCGCCAGCAGCTCGAAGACAGGGGTGCGATCCTACAATGAGCAGTTCTTC
CDR3 protein: CASSSKTGVRSYNEQFF

CDR3 length: 14
J gene: TRBJ1-2
D gene: NA
clone size: once
V gene: TRBV20-1
CDR3 DNA: TGCAGTGCTAGAGAGCGGGGAACGAACTATGGCTACACCTTC
CDR3 protein: CSARERGTNYGYTF

CDR3 length: 16
J gene: TRBJ2-7
D gene: NA
clone size: once
V gene: TRBV29-1
CDR3 DNA: TGCAGCGTTGAAGGGGGGGAGTTAGGGAGCTCCTACGAGCAGTACTTC
CDR3 protein: CSVEGGELGSSYEQYF

CDR3 length: 15
J gene: TRBJ2-7
D gene: NA
clone size: NA
V gene: TRBV4-3
CDR3 DNA: TGCGCCAGCAGCCAAGATAGGGGGGGAGACTACGAGCAGTACTTC
CDR3 protein: CASSQDRGGDYEQYF

CDR3 length: 14
J gene: TRBJ2-1
D gene: NA
clone size: NA
V gene: TRBV9
CDR3 DNA: TGTGCCAGCAACTCGGGACCCGACGACGATGAGCAGTTCTTC
CDR3 protein: CASNSGPDDDEQFF

CDR3 length: 16
J gene: TRBJ2-7
D gene: NA
clone size: NA
V gene: TRBV9
CDR3 DNA: TGTGCCAGCAGCGCGAAATGGAGGGGGGGGACCTACGAGCAGTACTTC
CDR3 protein: CASSAKWRGGTYEQYF

CDR3 length: 15
J gene: TRBJ1-1
D gene: NA
clone size: NA
V gene: TRBV5-1
CDR3 DNA: TGCGCCAGCAGCTTGGAAGGGGGTGAGGACACTGAAGCTTTCTTT
CDR3 protein: CASSLEGGEDTEAFF

CDR3 length: 16
J gene: TRBJ2-5
D gene: NA
clone size: NA
V gene: TRBV3-1
CDR3 DNA: TGTGCCAGCAGCCAAGATTGGGTCGGTTGGGAAGAGACCCAGTACTTC
CDR3 protein: CASSQDWVGWEETQYF

CDR3 length: 13
J gene: TRBJ2-5
D gene: NA
clone size: NA
V gene: TRBV12-3/TRBV12-4
CDR3 DNA: TGTGCCAGCAGCTTCGGGGGAGGAGAGACCCAGTACTTC
CDR3 protein: CASSFGGGETQYF

CDR3 length: 13
J gene: TRBJ2-7
D gene: NA
clone size: NA
V gene: TRBV4-1
CDR3 DNA: TGCGCCAGCAGCCCGACAGTTTCCTACGAGCAGTACTTC
CDR3 protein: CASSPTVSYEQYF

CDR3 length: 14
J gene: TRBJ1-2
D gene: NA
clone size: NA
V gene: TRBV15
CDR3 DNA: TGTGCCACCAGCATGTCGGGAGGAAACTATGGCTACACCTTC
CDR3 protein: CATSMSGGNYGYTF

CDR3 length: 16
J gene: TRBJ2-1
D gene: TRBD2
clone size: NA
V gene: TRBV9
CDR3 DNA: TGTGCCAGCTGCTCGGAAGCGGGGTGGGGACGCGATGAGCAGTTCTTC
CDR3 protein: CASCSEAGWGRDEQFF

CDR3 length: 13
J gene: TRBJ2-5
D gene: NA
clone size: NA
V gene: TRBV6-5
CDR3 DNA: TGTGCCATCGGGGTGGGTGCCCAAGAGACCCAGTACTTC
CDR3 protein: CAIGVGAQETQYF

CDR3 length: 14
J gene: TRBJ1-1
D gene: NA
clone size: NA
V gene: TRBV6-2/TRBV6-3
CDR3 DNA: TGTGCCAGCATACTCCACAGGGCAAACACTGAAGCTTTCTTT
CDR3 protein: CASILHRANTEAFF

CDR3 length: 15
J gene: TRBJ2-7
D gene: TRBD2
clone size: NA
V gene: TRBV3-1
CDR3 DNA: TGTGCCAGCAGCCAAGCTTTGGGTAGCGGGCGCGAGCAGTACTTC
CDR3 protein: CASSQALGSGREQYF

CDR3 length: 17
J gene: TRBJ2-3
D gene: TRBD2
clone size: NA
V gene: TRBV20-1
CDR3 DNA: TGCAGTGCTAGAGGGTTGAGCGGGGGTCTCAGGGCAGATACGCAGTATTTT
CDR3 protein: CSARGLSGGLRADTQYF

CDR3 length: 15
J gene: TRBJ2-5
D gene: TRBD2
clone size: NA
V gene: TRBV9
CDR3 DNA: TGTGCCAGCAGCGTAGACGGACTAGTAGGAGAGACCCAGTACTTC
CDR3 protein: CASSVDGLVGETQYF

CDR3 length: 14
J gene: TRBJ1-6
D gene: TRBD1
clone size: NA
V gene: TRBV12-3/TRBV12-4
CDR3 DNA: TGTGCCAGCAGCCCGGACAGGGGACGGTCACCCCTCCACTTT
CDR3 protein: CASSPDRGRSPLHF

CDR3 length: 13
J gene: TRBJ2-7
D gene: TRBD2
clone size: NA
V gene: TRBV20-1
CDR3 DNA: TGCAGTGGGACTAGCGGGGAATTCTACGAGCAGTACTTC
CDR3 protein: CSGTSGEFYEQYF

CDR3 length: 15
J gene: TRBJ2-1
D gene: NA
clone size: NA
V gene: TRBV7-9
CDR3 DNA: TGTGCCAGCAGCTTTTCGGACACCAGATACAATGAGCAGTTCTTC
CDR3 protein: CASSFSDTRYNEQFF

CDR3 length: 15
J gene: TRBJ2-5
D gene: TRBD1
clone size: once
V gene: TRBV7-6
CDR3 DNA: TGTGCCAGCAGCTCCGGGACAGCGGTCCAAGAGACCCAGTACTTC
CDR3 protein: CASSSGTAVQETQYF

CDR3 length: 12
J gene: TRBJ2-7
D gene: NA
clone size: NA
V gene: TRBV14
CDR3 DNA: TGTGCCAGCAGCCTTGGACAGAACGAGCAGTACTTC
CDR3 protein: CASSLGQNEQYF

CDR3 length: 16
J gene: TRBJ2-2
D gene: NA
clone size: NA
V gene: TRBV19
CDR3 DNA: TGTGCCACCTCAGGGGGCCTAGCGGGGTACACCGGGGAGCTGTTTTTT
CDR3 protein: CATSGGLAGYTGELFF

CDR3 length: 12
J gene: TRBJ2-1
D gene: TRBD2
clone size: NA
V gene: TRBV6-2/TRBV6-3
CDR3 DNA: TGTGCCACTACATCGGGGGGGCATGAGCAGTTCTTC
CDR3 protein: CATTSGGHEQFF

CDR3 length: 15
J gene: TRBJ2-1
D gene: TRBD2
clone size: NA
V gene: TRBV27
CDR3 DNA: TGTGCCAGCAGCCGTACTAGCGGAGCCTACAATGAGCAGTTCTTC
CDR3 protein: CASSRTSGAYNEQFF

CDR3 length: 13
J gene: TRBJ2-7
D gene: NA
clone size: NA
V gene: TRBV6-5
CDR3 DNA: TGTGCCAGCAGTTACGGGGGGCCTAGTGAGCAGTACTTC
CDR3 protein: CASSYGGPSEQYF

CDR3 length: 16
J gene: TRBJ1-4
D gene: NA
clone size: NA
V gene: TRBV5-4
CDR3 DNA: TGTGCCAGCAGCTTGGAGGGCGGAGCAACTAATGAAAAACTGTTTTTT
CDR3 protein: CASSLEGGATNEKLFF

CDR3 length: 14
J gene: TRBJ2-1
D gene: TRBD1
clone size: NA
V gene: TRBV5-1
CDR3 DNA: TGCGCCAGCAGCTTCGGGACAGGGGATTACGAGCAGTTCTTC
CDR3 protein: CASSFGTGDYEQFF

CDR3 length: 16
J gene: TRBJ2-7
D gene: NA
clone size: NA
V gene: TRBV27
CDR3 DNA: TGTGCCAGCAGTTTCCGGATAGGGGGGGGCTCCTACGAGCAGTACTTC
CDR3 protein: CASSFRIGGGSYEQYF

CDR3 length: 14
J gene: TRBJ1-5
D gene: NA
clone size: NA
V gene: TRBV2
CDR3 DNA: TGTGCCAGCAGTGATCGTGGAGGCAATCAGCCCCAGCATTTT
CDR3 protein: CASSDRGGNQPQHF

CDR3 length: 14
J gene: TRBJ2-3
D gene: TRBD2
clone size: NA
V gene: TRBV6-2/TRBV6-3
CDR3 DNA: TGTGCCAGCAGTACCGGGGGGGCCACAGATACGCAGTATTTT
CDR3 protein: CASSTGGATDTQYF

CDR3 length: 11
J gene: TRBJ2-2
D gene: NA
clone size: NA
V gene: TRBV29-1
CDR3 DNA: TGCAGCGTTGGGGGCACCGGGGAGCTGTTTTTT
CDR3 protein: CSVGGTGELFF

CDR3 length: 15
J gene: TRBJ2-2
D gene: TRBD1
clone size: NA
V gene: TRBV13
CDR3 DNA: TGTGCCAGCAGCCAAGGACAGGGACGGGCCGGGGAGCTGTTTTTT
CDR3 protein: CASSQGQGRAGELFF

CDR3 length: 16
J gene: TRBJ1-2
D gene: NA
clone size: NA
V gene: TRBV12-3/TRBV12-4
CDR3 DNA: TGTGCCAGCAGTTTTGTGGCCCCGAAGGAGGGCTATGGCTACACCTTC
CDR3 protein: CASSFVAPKEGYGYTF

CDR3 length: 14
J gene: TRBJ2-1
D gene: NA
clone size: NA
V gene: TRBV4-3
CDR3 DNA: TGCGCCAGCAGCCTGGCGGGGGCGGCCAATGAGCAGTTCTTC
CDR3 protein: CASSLAGAANEQFF

CDR3 length: 12
J gene: TRBJ2-7
D gene: NA
clone size: NA
V gene: TRBV11-1
CDR3 DNA: TGTGCCAGCAGCTCCCCAGAAGACGAGCAGTACTTC
CDR3 protein: CASSSPEDEQYF

CDR3 length: 13
J gene: TRBJ2-3
D gene: NA
clone size: once
V gene: TRBV20-1
CDR3 DNA: TGCAGTGCTCCACTCTCTAGCACAGATACGCAGTATTTT
CDR3 protein: CSAPLSSTDTQYF

CDR3 length: 15
J gene: TRBJ2-3
D gene: NA
clone size: once
V gene: TRBV9
CDR3 DNA: TGTGCCAGCAGCGTAGAGGGCTCCCCGGCAGATACGCAGTATTTT
CDR3 protein: CASSVEGSPADTQYF

CDR3 length: 12
J gene: TRBJ2-1
D gene: TRBD2
clone size: NA
V gene: TRBV20-1
CDR3 DNA: TGCGGAGCTGCTAGCGGGGGCAATGAGCAGTTCTTC
CDR3 protein: CGAASGGNEQFF

CDR3 length: 14
J gene: TRBJ2-3
D gene: NA
clone size: NA
V gene: TRBV28
CDR3 DNA: TGTGCCAGCAGTTTAGCTGGGGACGGCGGTTCGCAGTATTTT
CDR3 protein: CASSLAGDGGSQYF

CDR3 length: 14
J gene: TRBJ2-2
D gene: TRBD1
clone size: NA
V gene: TRBV29-1
CDR3 DNA: TGCAGCGTTGATTTGGACAGGGGAACCGGGGAGCTGTTTTTT
CDR3 protein: CSVDLDRGTGELFF

CDR3 length: 12
J gene: TRBJ1-1
D gene: NA
clone size: NA
V gene: TRBV27
CDR3 DNA: TGTGCCAGCAGCTGGGGAGGGGGTGAAGCTTTCTTT
CDR3 protein: CASSWGGGEAFF

CDR3 length: 16
J gene: TRBJ2-1
D gene: TRBD2
clone size: NA
V gene: TRBV9
CDR3 DNA: TGTGCCAGCAGCGTAGGCGGGGGTGCCAATTACAATGAGCAGTTCTTC
CDR3 protein: CASSVGGGANYNEQFF

CDR3 length: 12
J gene: TRBJ2-1
D gene: NA
clone size: NA
V gene: TRBV10-3
CDR3 DNA: TGTGCCATCAGCGGACCTGGGAATGAGCAGTTCTTC
CDR3 protein: CAISGPGNEQFF

CDR3 length: 14
J gene: TRBJ2-5
D gene: TRBD2
clone size: NA
V gene: TRBV12-3/TRBV12-4
CDR3 DNA: TGTGCCAGCGACCGGGGAGGGCCGCTCCCGACCCAGTACTTC
CDR3 protein: CASDRGGPLPTQYF

CDR3 length: 13
J gene: TRBJ2-7
D gene: NA
clone size: NA
V gene: TRBV29-1
CDR3 DNA: TGCAGCGTTGCGGGGGATTGGCACTACGAGCAGTACTTC
CDR3 protein: CSVAGDWHYEQYF

CDR3 length: 13
J gene: TRBJ2-1
D gene: NA
clone size: NA
V gene: TRBV29-1
CDR3 DNA: TGCAGCGTCGAAGGTTTCCCCTACAATGAGCAGTTCTTC
CDR3 protein: CSVEGFPYNEQFF